The 18 T cell receptor beta chains reported below all come from one sample, sequenced in a study of blood T cell repertoires in COVID-19. Method: immunoSEQ multiplex PCR; TCRdb's copy keeps in-frame clones and lacks some. The table lists over 70,000 clones, around 87% of them singletons. Sequenced material: peripheral blood. The receptors derive from a human donor in a cohort sampled during active COVID-19.

The chain has TRBV9 and TRBJ2-1; D unclear. Germline V CDR1 and CDR2: SGDLS, YYNGEE. The CDR3 consists of 13 residues. With 0 bases removed from V and 4 bases from J, the gap between germline ends came to 5 bases. The CDR3 sequence is CASSVAQYNEQFF. The CDR3 DNA is TGTGCCAGCAGCGTAGCACAGTACAATGAGCAGTTCTTC.

The CDR3 DNA is TGTGCCGCCCAGGGGGGCGACACTGAAGCTTTCTTT. It yields the protein CAAQGGDTEAFF. This chain joins TRBV10-3 and TRBJ1-1, with 7 nucleotides matching TRBD1. V shed 11 bases and J 3 bases; nucleotides not matched to a gene: 6. Germline CDR1 ENHRY, CDR2 SYGVKD. The CDR3 contains 12 residues.

V gene TRBV5-4 combines with J gene TRBJ1-1, with D tentatively TRBD1 (6 bases). CDR1 and CDR2 (germline): SGHNT, YYREEE (reference sequence). V was cut by 3 bases and J by 0 bases, with 12 bases left in between. The CDR3 has 15 amino acids. The CDR3 nucleotides read TGTGCCAGCAGCTGGGCGACAGGAATGAACACTGAAGCTTTCTTT. This gives the protein CASSWATGMNTEAFF. Full variable domain (rest looked up from reference TRBV5-4 and TRBJ1-1): ETGVTQSPTHLIKTRGQQVTLRCSSQSGHNTVSWYQQALGQGPQFIFQYYREEENGRGNFPPRFSGLQFPNYSSELNVNALELDDSALYLCASSWATGMNTEAFFGQGTRLTVV.

This sequence joins TRBV28 and TRBJ2-5; 10 bases are shared with TRBD1. The J segment lost 2 bases and the V segment lost 5 bases, leaving 11 bases of the junction unmatched. CDR3 length: 17 residues. Per the germline V gene, CDR1 is MDHEN and CDR2 is SYDVKM. The CDR3 here is CASSPPWGQGQQETQYF. The CDR3 DNA reads TGTGCCAGCAGTCCCCCCTGGGGACAGGGGCAACAAGAGACCCAGTACTTC.

This chain joins TRBV12-3 or TRBV12-4 and TRBJ1-1; D is possibly TRBD1 (6 bases). The length of the CDR3 is 13 residues. V lost 5 bases, J lost 1 base, and 8 bases lay in between. The CDR3 DNA is TGTGCCAGCAGTATGGGACAGAACACTGAAGCTTTCTTT. This encodes CASSMGQNTEAFF.

The CDR3 sequence is CASSLVGGKGSPLHF. The CDR3 nucleotides read TGTGCCAGCAGCTTAGTGGGGGGGAAAGGTTCACCCCTCCACTTT. This chain connects TRBV7-9 to TRBJ1-6; a possible D gene is TRBD1 (5 bases). The CDR3 has 15 residues. Germline V CDR1 and CDR2: SEHNR, FQNEAQ (reference sequence). The V and J ends lost 1 base and 9 bases respectively, with 13 bases between them.

The genes are TRBV11-2 and TRBJ2-7; D possibly corresponds to TRBD2 (7 bases). The V gene lost 3 bases and the J gene lost 0 bases, with 15 bases spanning the gap. Looked up from germline, CDR1 is SGHAT and CDR2 is FQNNGV. This CDR3 is 16 amino acids long. The CDR3, as DNA: TGTGCCAGCAGCTTCCGCGGGGGCGGCAGCTCCTACGAGCAGTACTTC. Its translation: CASSFRGGGSSYEQYF.

The rearrangement links TRBV11-2 to TRBJ2-1, with 7 bases that match TRBD2. Germline V gene lookup returns CDR1 SGHAT and CDR2 FQNNGV. CDR3 length: 17 residues. Trimming cost V 5 bases and J 0 bases; bases outside gene matches: 10. In nucleotides, the CDR3 is TGTGCCAGCAGCGCCCGGGGGGTAGGGCGCTCCTACAATGAGCAGTTCTTC. Translating it yields CASSARGVGRSYNEQFF.

The DNA of the CDR3 is TGTGCCAGCAGCTTACAGCGGATTAGCTCCTACAATGAGCAGTTCTTC. Protein sequence: CASSLQRISSYNEQFF. The chain is built from TRBV7-9 and TRBJ2-1, with TRBD2 as a possible D gene (5 bases). Trimming stripped 2 bases from V and 0 bases from J, with 11 bases between. This CDR3 is built from 16 residues. From germline, CDR1 is SEHNR and CDR2 FQNEAQ (reference sequence).

The chain joins TRBV19 to TRBJ2-1, with 15 bases identical to TRBD2. The CDR3 is 16 amino acids. The germline V gene encodes CDR1 LNHDA and CDR2 SQIVND (reference sequence). V gave up 8 bases and J gave up 1 base; unmatched junction bases: 3. CDR3 sequence: CASSGLAGGSYNEQFF. CDR3 coding DNA: TGTGCCAGTTCTGGACTAGCGGGAGGGTCCTACAATGAGCAGTTCTTC. The whole variable domain, remainder taken from reference TRBV19 and TRBJ2-1, is DGGITQSPKYLFRKEGQNVTLSCEQNLNHDAMYWYRQDPGQGLRLIYYSQIVNDFQKGDIAEGYSVSREKKESFPLTVTSAQKNPTAFYLCASSGLAGGSYNEQFFGPGTRLTVL.

V gene TRBV7-9 combines with J gene TRBJ2-5, with D perhaps TRBD2 (5 bases). Germline lookup yields CDR1 SEHNR and CDR2 FQNEAQ (reference sequence). This CDR3 is 13 amino acids long. The V and J ends lost 4 bases and 5 bases respectively, with 11 bases between them. CDR3 sequence reads: CASSWATKETQYF. The CDR3 DNA sequence: TGTGCCAGCAGCTGGGCGACTAAGGAGACCCAGTACTTC. The full variable domain, in which reference TRBV7-9 and TRBJ2-5 provide the parts outside the CDR3, is DTGVSQNPRHKITKRGQNVTFRCDPISEHNRLYWYRQTLGQGPEFLTYFQNEAQLEKSRLLSDRFSAERPKGSFSTLEIQRTEQGDSAMYLCASSWATKETQYFGPGTRLLVL.

The chain recombines TRBV6-5 with TRBJ1-1; D is uncertain. The CDR3 spans 13 residues. Germline lookup yields CDR1 MNHEY and CDR2 SVGAGI. The ends were cut back, 5 bases at V and 1 base at J, with 8 bases in the middle. CDR3 sequence reads: CASSKTWNTEAFF. The CDR3 nucleotides read TGTGCCAGCAGTAAAACTTGGAACACTGAAGCTTTCTTT.

V and J are TRBV27 and TRBJ1-5, with 8 bases lining up with TRBD1. J lost 3 bases, V lost 5 bases, and 9 bases had no gene match. The CDR3 covers 16 residues. Germline-derived CDR1 and CDR2 are MNHEY and SMNVEV (reference sequence). The chain's CDR3 is CASSPPRQGPNQPQHF. The CDR3 coding sequence is TGTGCCAGCAGTCCGCCCCGACAGGGGCCCAATCAGCCCCAGCATTTT.

The chain has TRBV7-2 and TRBJ2-5; D perhaps matches TRBD1 (6 bases). The germline V and J ends were trimmed by 10 bases and 1 base, with 16 bases remaining between them. The CDR3 is 14 amino acids. Germline CDR1 is SGHTA and CDR2 is FQGNSA. This CDR3 reads CATPVGHLQETQYF. DNA of the CDR3: TGTGCCACTCCGGTGGGACACCTCCAAGAGACCCAGTACTTC.

The chain recombines TRBV5-4 with TRBJ2-2; 7 nucleotides align to TRBD2. Losses at the gene ends were 2 bases for V and 5 bases for J; bases not matched to a gene: 6. The CDR3 has 15 residues. Germline-derived CDR1 and CDR2 are SGHNT and YYREEE (reference sequence). The CDR3 protein is CASSLWGGRTGELFF. CDR3 DNA: TGTGCCAGCAGCTTATGGGGGGGTAGGACCGGGGAGCTGTTTTTT. Looking up the rest from reference TRBV5-4 and TRBJ2-2 gives the full variable domain: ETGVTQSPTHLIKTRGQQVTLRCSSQSGHNTVSWYQQALGQGPQFIFQYYREEENGRGNFPPRFSGLQFPNYSSELNVNALELDDSALYLCASSLWGGRTGELFFGEGSRLTVL.

This chain's CDR3 is CASSQDRHRGDTQYF. In DNA form, the CDR3 reads TGCGCCAGCAGCCAAGATCGGCACAGGGGAGATACGCAGTATTTT. V is TRBV4-1 and J is TRBJ2-3; 7 nucleotides line up with TRBD1. Germline V CDR1 and CDR2: MGHRA, YSYEKL. The length of the CDR3 is 15 residues. The V and J ends lost 0 bases and 5 bases, in that order; junction bases with no gene match: 5.

The chain uses TRBV19 and TRBJ2-3; 7 positions match TRBD2. The length of the CDR3 is 11 residues. The V gene's germline CDR1 is LNHDA and CDR2 SQIVND (reference sequence). Losses at the gene ends were 9 bases for V and 4 bases for J; bases not matched to a gene: 1. The CDR3 protein is CASGRSDTQYF. The CDR3 nucleotides are TGTGCCAGCGGGAGGTCAGATACGCAGTATTTT.

This chain uses TRBV11-2 with TRBJ2-1; 7 bases map to TRBD1. The CDR3 is 14 amino acids. Germline assignment: CDR1 SGHAT and CDR2 FQNNGV. J was trimmed by 10 bases and V by 8 bases; bases with no gene match: 14. CDR3 sequence (DNA): TGTGCCAGCCGAGGGGGCATAGCACCCCCCGAGCAGTTCTTC. As protein: CASRGGIAPPEQFF.